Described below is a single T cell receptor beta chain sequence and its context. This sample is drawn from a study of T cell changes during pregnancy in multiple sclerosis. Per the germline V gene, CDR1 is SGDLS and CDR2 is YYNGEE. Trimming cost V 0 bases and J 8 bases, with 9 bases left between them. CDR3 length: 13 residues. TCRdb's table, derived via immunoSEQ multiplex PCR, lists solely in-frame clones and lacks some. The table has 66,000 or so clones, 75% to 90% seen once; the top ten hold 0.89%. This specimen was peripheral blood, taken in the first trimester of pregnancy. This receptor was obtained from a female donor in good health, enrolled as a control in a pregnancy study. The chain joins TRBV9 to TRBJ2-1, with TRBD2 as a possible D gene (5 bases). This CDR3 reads CASSVATRDEQFF. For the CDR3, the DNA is TGTGCCAGCAGCGTAGCTACGAGGGATGAGCAGTTCTTC.